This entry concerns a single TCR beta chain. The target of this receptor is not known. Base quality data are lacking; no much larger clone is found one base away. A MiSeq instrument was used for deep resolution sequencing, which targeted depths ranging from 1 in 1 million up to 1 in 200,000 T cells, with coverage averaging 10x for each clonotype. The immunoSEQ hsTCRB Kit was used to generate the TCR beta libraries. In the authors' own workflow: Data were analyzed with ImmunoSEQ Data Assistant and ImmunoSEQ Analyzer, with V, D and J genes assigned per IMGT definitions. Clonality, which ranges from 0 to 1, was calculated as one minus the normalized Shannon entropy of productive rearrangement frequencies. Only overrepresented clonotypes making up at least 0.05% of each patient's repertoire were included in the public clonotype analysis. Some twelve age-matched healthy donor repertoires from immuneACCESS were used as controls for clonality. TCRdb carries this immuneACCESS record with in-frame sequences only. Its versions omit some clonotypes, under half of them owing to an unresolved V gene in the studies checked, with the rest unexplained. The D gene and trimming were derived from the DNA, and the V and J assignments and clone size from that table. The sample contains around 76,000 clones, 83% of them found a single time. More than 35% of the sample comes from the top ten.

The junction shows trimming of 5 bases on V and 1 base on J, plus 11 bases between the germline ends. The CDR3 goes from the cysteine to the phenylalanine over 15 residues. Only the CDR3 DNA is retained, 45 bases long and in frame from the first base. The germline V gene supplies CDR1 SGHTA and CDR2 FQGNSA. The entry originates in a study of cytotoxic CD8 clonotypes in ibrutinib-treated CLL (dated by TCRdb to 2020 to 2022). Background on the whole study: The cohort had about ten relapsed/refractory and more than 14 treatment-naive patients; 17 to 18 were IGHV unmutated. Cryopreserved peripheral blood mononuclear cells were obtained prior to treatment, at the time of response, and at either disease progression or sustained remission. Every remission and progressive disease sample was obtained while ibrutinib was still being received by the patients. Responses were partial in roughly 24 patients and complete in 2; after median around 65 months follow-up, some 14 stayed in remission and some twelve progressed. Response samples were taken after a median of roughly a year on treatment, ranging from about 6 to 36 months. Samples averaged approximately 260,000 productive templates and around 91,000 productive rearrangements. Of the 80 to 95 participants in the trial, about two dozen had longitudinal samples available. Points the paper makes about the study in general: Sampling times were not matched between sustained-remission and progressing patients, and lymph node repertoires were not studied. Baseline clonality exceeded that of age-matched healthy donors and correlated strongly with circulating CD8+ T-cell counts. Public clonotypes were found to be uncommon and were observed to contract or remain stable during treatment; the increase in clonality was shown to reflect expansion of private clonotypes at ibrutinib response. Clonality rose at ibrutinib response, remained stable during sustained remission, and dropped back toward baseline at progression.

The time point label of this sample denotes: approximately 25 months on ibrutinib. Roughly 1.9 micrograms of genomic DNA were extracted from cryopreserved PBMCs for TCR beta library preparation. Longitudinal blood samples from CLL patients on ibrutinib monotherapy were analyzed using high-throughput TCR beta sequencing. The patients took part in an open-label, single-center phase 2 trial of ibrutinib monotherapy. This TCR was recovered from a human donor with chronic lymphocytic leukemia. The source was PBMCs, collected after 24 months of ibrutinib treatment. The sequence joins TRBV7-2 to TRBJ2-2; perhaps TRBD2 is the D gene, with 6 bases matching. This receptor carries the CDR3 CASSISGLNTGELFF. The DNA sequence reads TGTGCCAGCAGCATTAGCGGCCTGAACACCGGGGAGCTGTTTTTT.